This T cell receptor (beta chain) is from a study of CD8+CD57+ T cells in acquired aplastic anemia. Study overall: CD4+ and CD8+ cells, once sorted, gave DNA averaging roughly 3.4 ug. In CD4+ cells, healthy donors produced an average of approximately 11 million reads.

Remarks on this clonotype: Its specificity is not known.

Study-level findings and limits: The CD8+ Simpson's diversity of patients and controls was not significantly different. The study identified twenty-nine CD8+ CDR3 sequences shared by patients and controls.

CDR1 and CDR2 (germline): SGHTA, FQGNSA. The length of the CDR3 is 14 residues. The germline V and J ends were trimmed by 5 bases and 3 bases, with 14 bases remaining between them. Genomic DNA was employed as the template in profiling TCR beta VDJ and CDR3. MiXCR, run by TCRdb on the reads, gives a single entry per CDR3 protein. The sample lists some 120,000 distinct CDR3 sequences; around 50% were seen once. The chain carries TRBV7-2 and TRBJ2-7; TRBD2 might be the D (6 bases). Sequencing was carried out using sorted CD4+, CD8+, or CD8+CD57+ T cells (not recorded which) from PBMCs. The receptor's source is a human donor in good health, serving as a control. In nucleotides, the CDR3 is TGTGCCAGCAGCGGGGGGACGCGCGGCTACGAGCAGTACTTC. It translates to CASSGGTRGYEQYF.